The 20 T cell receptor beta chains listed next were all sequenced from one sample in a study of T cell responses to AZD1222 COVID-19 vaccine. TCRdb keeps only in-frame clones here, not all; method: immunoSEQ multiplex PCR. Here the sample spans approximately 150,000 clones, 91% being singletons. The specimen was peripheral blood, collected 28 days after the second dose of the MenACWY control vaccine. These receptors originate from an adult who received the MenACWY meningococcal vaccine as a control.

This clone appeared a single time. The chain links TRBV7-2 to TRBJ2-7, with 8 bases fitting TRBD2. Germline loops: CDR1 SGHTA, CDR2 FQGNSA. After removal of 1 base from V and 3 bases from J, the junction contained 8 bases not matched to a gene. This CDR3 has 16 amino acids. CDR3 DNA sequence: TGTGCCAGCAGCTTAGGAGGAGCGGGGGTTAACTACGAGCAGTACTTC. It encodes CASSLGGAGVNYEQYF.

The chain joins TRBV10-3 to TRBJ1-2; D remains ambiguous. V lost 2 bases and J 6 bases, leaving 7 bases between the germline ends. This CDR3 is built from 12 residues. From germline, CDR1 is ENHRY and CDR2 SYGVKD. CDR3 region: CAISEEGDGYTF. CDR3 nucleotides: TGTGCCATCAGTGAGGAGGGAGATGGCTACACCTTC.

This CDR3 is CAWSLGEWYEQYF. The CDR3 coding sequence is TGTGCCTGGAGTCTGGGGGAGTGGTACGAGCAGTACTTC. The V and J genes are TRBV30 and TRBJ2-7; D possibly uses TRBD1 or TRBD2 (5 bases each). CDR3 length equals 13 residues. V shed 2 bases and J shed 4 bases, with 12 bases lying between them. Germline V gives CDR1 GTSNPN, CDR2 SVGIG (reference sequence).

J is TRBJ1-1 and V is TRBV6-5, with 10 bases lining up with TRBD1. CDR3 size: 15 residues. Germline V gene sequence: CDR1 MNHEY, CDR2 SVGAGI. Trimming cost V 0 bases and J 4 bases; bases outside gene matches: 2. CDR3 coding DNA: TGTGCCAGCAGTTACTCGCGGACAGGGGGCACTGAAGCTTTCTTT. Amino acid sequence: CASSYSRTGGTEAFF.

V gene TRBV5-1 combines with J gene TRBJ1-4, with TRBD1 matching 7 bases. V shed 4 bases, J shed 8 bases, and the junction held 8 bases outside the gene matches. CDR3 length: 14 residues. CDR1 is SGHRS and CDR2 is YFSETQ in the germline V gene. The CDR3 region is CASSGGGRDEKLFF. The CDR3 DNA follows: TGCGCCAGCAGCGGAGGGGGCAGGGACGAAAAACTGTTTTTT.

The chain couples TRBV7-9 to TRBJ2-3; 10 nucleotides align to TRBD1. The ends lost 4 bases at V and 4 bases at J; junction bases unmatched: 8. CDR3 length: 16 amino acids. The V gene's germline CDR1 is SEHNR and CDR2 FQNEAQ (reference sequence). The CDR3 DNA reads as TGTGCCAGCAGCTCCCCTGGACAGGGGGTGTCAGATACGCAGTATTTT. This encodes CASSSPGQGVSDTQYF. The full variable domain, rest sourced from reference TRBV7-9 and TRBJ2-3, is DTGVSQNPRHKITKRGQNVTFRCDPISEHNRLYWYRQTLGQGPEFLTYFQNEAQLEKSRLLSDRFSAERPKGSFSTLEIQRTEQGDSAMYLCASSSPGQGVSDTQYFGPGTRLTVL.

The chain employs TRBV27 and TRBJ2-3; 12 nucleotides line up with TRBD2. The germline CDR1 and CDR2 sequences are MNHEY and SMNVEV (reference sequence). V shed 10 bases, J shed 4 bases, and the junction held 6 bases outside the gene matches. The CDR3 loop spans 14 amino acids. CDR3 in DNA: TGTGCCACCGGGACTAGCGGGTTTTCAGATACGCAGTATTTT. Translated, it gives CATGTSGFSDTQYF.

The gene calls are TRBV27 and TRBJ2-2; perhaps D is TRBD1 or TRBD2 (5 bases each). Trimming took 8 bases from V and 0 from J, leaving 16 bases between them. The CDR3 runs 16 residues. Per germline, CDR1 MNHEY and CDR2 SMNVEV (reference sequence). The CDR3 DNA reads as TGTGCCAGCTCTTGGGGGAGTCTCGCGAACACCGGGGAGCTGTTTTTT. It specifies CASSWGSLANTGELFF.

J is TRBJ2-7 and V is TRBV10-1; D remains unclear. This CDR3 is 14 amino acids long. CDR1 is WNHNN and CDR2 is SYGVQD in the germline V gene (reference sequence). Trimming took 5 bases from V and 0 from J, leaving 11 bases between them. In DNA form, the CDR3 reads TGCGCCAGCAGTCGGGTAGCTTCCTCCTACGAGCAGTACTTC. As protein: CASSRVASSYEQYF.

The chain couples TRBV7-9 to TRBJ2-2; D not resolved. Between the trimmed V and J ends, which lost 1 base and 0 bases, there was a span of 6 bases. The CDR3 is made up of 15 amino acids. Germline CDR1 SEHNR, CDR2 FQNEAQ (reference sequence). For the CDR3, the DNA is TGTGCCAGCAGCTTAGGGAGTACGAACACCGGGGAGCTGTTTTTT. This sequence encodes CASSLGSTNTGELFF.

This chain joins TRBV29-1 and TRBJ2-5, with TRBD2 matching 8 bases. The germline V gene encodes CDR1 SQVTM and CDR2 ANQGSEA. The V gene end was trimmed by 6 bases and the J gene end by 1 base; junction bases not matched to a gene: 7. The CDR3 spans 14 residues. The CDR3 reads CSVVLADAQETQYF. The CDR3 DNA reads TGCAGCGTGGTACTAGCGGACGCCCAAGAGACCCAGTACTTC.

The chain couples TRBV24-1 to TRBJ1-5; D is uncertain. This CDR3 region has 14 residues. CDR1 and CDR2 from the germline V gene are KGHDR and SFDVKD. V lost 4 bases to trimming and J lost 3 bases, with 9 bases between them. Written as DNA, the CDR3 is TGTGCCACCAGTGAAGACGGCAACAATCAGCCCCAGCATTTT. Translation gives CATSEDGNNQPQHF.

The CDR3 reads CASTYTLPASGANVLTF. In DNA, the CDR3 is TGTGCCAGTACCTATACGCTCCCGGCTTCTGGGGCCAACGTCCTGACTTTC. V is TRBV19 and J is TRBJ2-6; D is unresolved. The CDR3 contains 17 residues. V dropped 7 bases and J dropped 1 base, with 17 bases sitting between them. Germline CDR1 is LNHDA and CDR2 is SQIVND (reference sequence). The whole variable domain, remainder taken from reference TRBV19 and TRBJ2-6, is DGGITQSPKYLFRKEGQNVTLSCEQNLNHDAMYWYRQDPGQGLRLIYYSQIVNDFQKGDIAEGYSVSREKKESFPLTVTSAQKNPTAFYLCASTYTLPASGANVLTFGAGSRLTVL.

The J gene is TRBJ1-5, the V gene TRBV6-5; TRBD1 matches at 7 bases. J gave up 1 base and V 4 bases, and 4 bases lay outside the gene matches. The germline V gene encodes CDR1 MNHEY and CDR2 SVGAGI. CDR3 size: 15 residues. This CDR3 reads CASSSTGASNQPQHF. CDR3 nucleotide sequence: TGTGCCAGCAGTTCTACAGGGGCGAGCAATCAGCCCCAGCATTTT.

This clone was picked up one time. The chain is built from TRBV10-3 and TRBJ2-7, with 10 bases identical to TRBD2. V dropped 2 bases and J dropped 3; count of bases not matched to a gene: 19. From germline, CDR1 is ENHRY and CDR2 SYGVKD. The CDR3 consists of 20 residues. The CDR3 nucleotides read TGTGCCATCAGTGAGCCTCTTGGGCTAGCGGGAGATGGTAGCAACTACGAGCAGTACTTC. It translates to CAISEPLGLAGDGSNYEQYF.

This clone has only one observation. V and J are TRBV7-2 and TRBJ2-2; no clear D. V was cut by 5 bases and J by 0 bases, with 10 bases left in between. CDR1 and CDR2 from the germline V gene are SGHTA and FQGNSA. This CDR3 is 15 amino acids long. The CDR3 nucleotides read TGTGCCAGCAGCCCGGACGGATCGAACACCGGGGAGCTGTTTTTT. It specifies CASSPDGSNTGELFF.

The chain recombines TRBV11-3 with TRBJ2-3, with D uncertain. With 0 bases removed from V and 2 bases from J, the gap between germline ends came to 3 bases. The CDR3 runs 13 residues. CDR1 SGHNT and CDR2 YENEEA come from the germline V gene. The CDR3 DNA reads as TGTGCCAGCAGCTTAGAGGACACAGATACGCAGTATTTT. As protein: CASSLEDTDTQYF.

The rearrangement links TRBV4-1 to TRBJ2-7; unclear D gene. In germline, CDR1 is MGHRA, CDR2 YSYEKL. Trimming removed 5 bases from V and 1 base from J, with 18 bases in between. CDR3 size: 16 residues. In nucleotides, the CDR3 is TGCGCCAGCAGCGAACCAAGCCGGGTTAATTCCTACGAGCAGTACTTC. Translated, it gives CASSEPSRVNSYEQYF.

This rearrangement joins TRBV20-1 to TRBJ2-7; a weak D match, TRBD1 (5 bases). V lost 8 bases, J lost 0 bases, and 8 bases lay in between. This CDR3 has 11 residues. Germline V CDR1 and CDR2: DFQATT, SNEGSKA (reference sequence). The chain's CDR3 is CSQGVSYEQYF. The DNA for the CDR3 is TGCAGTCAAGGGGTCTCCTACGAGCAGTACTTC.

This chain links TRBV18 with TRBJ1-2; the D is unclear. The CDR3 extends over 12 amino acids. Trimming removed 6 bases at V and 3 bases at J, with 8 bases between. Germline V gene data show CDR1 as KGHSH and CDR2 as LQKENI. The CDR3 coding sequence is TGTGCCAGCTCCCCTGGAGACTATGGCTACACCTTC. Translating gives CASSPGDYGYTF.